What follows is one T cell receptor (beta chain) and its context. This clonotype was recorded at least ten times. The antigen this receptor binds is unknown. The record has no base qualities; no much larger clone is one base away. This sample stems from a study of T cells in Graves' hyperthyroidism and ophthalmopathy (dated by TCRdb to the late 2010s). In terms of the full investigation: Peripheral blood was sampled at the time of initial diagnosis, prior to any treatment. TCR Vbeta CDR3 sequencing of 135 peripheral blood samples (roughly 43 ophthalmopathy, about 75 hyperthyroidism and approximately 17 progressor patients) is reported in the paper. Prospective prediction of ophthalmopathy was tested in an independent validation cohort of some 20 hyperthyroidism patients and 15 to 17 patients who later progressed to ophthalmopathy. In addition, the study compared T-cell repertoires in thyroid tissue and in blood from roughly 6 Graves' hyperthyroidism patients. Following sampling, methimazole starting at 30 mg daily was given to hyperthyroidism patients, and high-dose intravenous methylprednisolone was given to ophthalmopathy patients. The roughly 94 discovery patients were randomly divided into training and test sets at a 7:3 ratio. To identify TCR V-J signatures that set the groups apart, the researchers used a discovery cohort of 100 or so patients, made up of some 41 with Graves' ophthalmopathy and 55 to 65 with stable Graves' hyperthyroidism.

The investigation overall reported the following: In validation, the model predicted progression to ophthalmopathy a median of approximately 6.6 months before onset, with 65% to 71% sensitivity and 72.22% specificity. Most expanded thyroid clonotypes (frequency above 0.001) were also detected in blood, suggesting blood repertoires may reflect thyroid immune responses. Sample size was not statistically predetermined, and blinding of investigators to group allocation was not performed. Ophthalmopathy was separated from stable hyperthyroidism by a 13 V-J signature model, with roughly 88% sensitivity and about 81% specificity obtained in cross-validation and 80%/75% obtained in testing.

Ophthalmopathy patients had moderately to severely active disease, Clinical Activity Score of at least 3, NOSPECS grade of at least 4, and duration under 3 months. Any patient with an uncontrolled infection, another autoimmune disease, pregnancy or lactation was excluded. Clinical symptoms, serum thyroxine and TRAb, thyroid ultrasound, and orbital computed tomography formed the basis for the diagnoses. PBMCs were isolated from about 9 ml of fresh peripheral blood by Ficoll-Paque density gradient centrifugation. Trizol reagent was used to extract total RNA, and RNA quality was then checked on an Agilent 2100 Bioanalyzer. V sheds 2 bases and J sheds 0 bases, leaving 7 bases between their ends. The germline V gene supplies CDR1 SNHLY and CDR2 FYNNEI. From the cysteine through the phenylalanine, the CDR3 covers 14 amino acids. Left in the record is the CDR3 DNA by itself, 42 bases read in frame from the first base.

Amplification of TCR beta CDR3 regions was carried out from RNA transcripts. The TCR CDR3 was subjected to a first round of RT-PCR using the HTBI primer set and the Qiagen OneStep RT-PCR kit. The libraries were constructed in a second round of multiplex PCR and then size-selected and purified. The libraries were sequenced on an Illumina HiSeq2000 using paired-end 100 bp reads. Per the source publication's procedure: SOAPnuke was used to process the raw data, with reads discarded if the reads contained adapters or uncalled bases, had a mean Phred below 15, or lacked an exact constant-primer or identifier match. COPE v1.2.5 was used to merge high-quality paired reads, and clonotypes were defined as unique nucleotide sequences. MiTCR v1.1 was used to align clonotypes to the IMGT TRBV, TRBD and TRBJ reference segments. Only V-J combinations with frequency above 0.0001, covering 99% to 99.2% of repertoires, were analysed. The TCS score was defined as the ratio of F50 (clonal expansion) to E x V (chaos), calculated using BLOSUM62-based TCRdist between CDR3 peptides within each V-J. Welch's t-statistics and random forest reduced just over 500 V-J features to roughly 13, which were used in a naive Bayes classifier (R e1071). TCRdb's own reprocessing of the public reads used fastp at Q25 and MiXCR and kept productive beta chains. Under each unique CDR3 protein, matching rows form one entry showing the most common genes and DNA. The V and J calls come from TCRdb's annotation, not from the publication. Here the sample has approximately 410,000 distinct CDR3 sequences; under 15% occur a single time. Approximately 13% of the sample rests with the top ten.

The receptor was isolated from a man between 18 and 35 years old with Graves' ophthalmopathy. The chain is assembled from TRBV2 and TRBJ1-2; the D gene remains uncertain. Sequencing used blood. The CDR3: CASSEFGTNYGYTF. The DNA is as follows: TGTGCCAGCAGTGAATTTGGAACTAACTATGGCTACACCTTC.